This TCR beta chain was sequenced for a study of sequential checkpoint blockade in melanoma. Study in general: Patients were randomized 1:1 to nivolumab-then-ipilimumab or ipilimumab-then-nivolumab first-line.

Method: immunoSEQ multiplex PCR; TCRdb's copy keeps in-frame clones and lacks some. The table has under 25,000 clones, around 80% seen once. The CDR3 has 18 amino acids. CDR1 is SGHNT and CDR2 is YYREEE in the germline V gene (reference sequence). With V trimmed by 0 bases and J by 0 bases, 11 bases remained unmatched. The sample's treatment: randomized to nivolumab then ipilimumab (arm A) or the reverse (arm B). Patients had received no earlier DNA-damaging chemotherapy. Live CD3+CD8+ CD19− CD56− cells were sorted from PBMCs. The source is a human donor with melanoma. V usage is TRBV5-4 and J usage is TRBJ1-2; TRBD1 matches 7 bases. Sequences were derived from CD8+ T cells sorted from blood (inferred from file names), sampled from a patient given nivolumab and ipilimumab in sequence. CDR3 amino acids: CASSLVFRDRIANYGYTF. The CDR3 nucleotides read TGTGCCAGCAGCTTGGTCTTCCGGGACAGAATAGCTAACTATGGCTACACCTTC.